Listed below are T cell receptor beta chains from one sample, sequenced in a study of beta chain features in type 1 diabetes. Data came from immunoSEQ multiplex PCR; TCRdb stores just in-frame clones and leaves some out. The table lists roughly 240,000 clones, about 63% of them singletons. The sample consisted of naive CD4+ T cells from blood. These receptor sequences come from a man between 25 and 39 years old in good health. Both conserved end residues are part of each CDR3. D genes are given only for firm matches. Clone size is not always given. Where it is, it says once, few, many or a class for expanded clones.

size: .; J: TRBJ1-2; V: TRBV9; D: .; length: 16; CDR3: CASSVAPSRTNYGYTF; DNA: TGTGCCAGCAGCGTAGCTCCCAGTAGAACAAACTATGGCTACACCTTC
size: .; J: TRBJ2-7; V: TRBV29-1; D: .; length: 13; CDR3: CSVDLGQPYEQYF; DNA: TGCAGCGTAGACTTGGGACAACCTTACGAGCAGTACTTC
size: once; J: TRBJ2-1; V: TRBV20-1; D: .; length: 9; CDR3: CSARHEQFF; DNA: TGCAGTGCTAGACATGAGCAGTTCTTC
size: .; J: TRBJ2-1; V: TRBV4-2; D: TRBD2; length: 15; CDR3: CASSPQRGGYNEQFF; DNA: TGTGCCAGCAGCCCTCAGCGGGGGGGATACAATGAGCAGTTCTTC
size: .; J: TRBJ2-3; V: TRBV4-1; D: TRBD2; length: 17; CDR3: CASSQGGLAASTDTQYF; DNA: TGCGCCAGCAGCCAAGGAGGTCTAGCGGCTAGCACAGATACGCAGTATTTT
size: .; J: TRBJ2-3; V: TRBV5-1; D: TRBD1; length: 15; CDR3: CASSLGQGKGDTQYF; DNA: TGCGCCAGCAGCTTAGGACAGGGGAAGGGAGATACGCAGTATTTT
size: few; J: TRBJ2-4; V: TRBV7-2; D: .; length: 11; CDR3: CASSLTGIQYF; DNA: TGTGCCAGCAGCTTAACGGGCATTCAGTACTTC
size: .; J: TRBJ1-6; V: TRBV25-1; D: .; length: 13; CDR3: CASSEVGRSPLHF; DNA: TGTGCCAGCAGTGAGGTGGGGAGATCACCCCTCCACTTT
size: .; J: TRBJ2-5; V: TRBV15; D: .; length: 14; CDR3: CATSGGYSQETQYF; DNA: TGTGCCACCAGCGGGGGCTACTCACAAGAGACCCAGTACTTC
size: .; J: TRBJ1-1; V: TRBV11-2; D: .; length: 16; CDR3: CASSLDRIVMNTEAFF; DNA: TGTGCCAGCAGCTTAGATAGGATCGTAATGAACACTGAAGCTTTCTTT
size: once; J: TRBJ2-1; V: TRBV5-1; D: .; length: 11; CDR3: CASSGRHEQFF; DNA: TGCGCCAGCAGCGGCAGGCATGAGCAGTTCTTC
size: .; J: TRBJ2-3; V: TRBV5-1; D: .; length: 15; CDR3: CASTSGLGDTDTQYF; DNA: TGCGCCAGCACTTCGGGTCTGGGGGACACAGATACGCAGTATTTT
size: .; J: TRBJ2-3; V: TRBV29-1; D: .; length: 15; CDR3: CSVSGGGKSTDTQYF; DNA: TGCAGCGTGTCCGGTGGGGGGAAAAGCACAGATACGCAGTATTTT
size: .; J: TRBJ2-3; V: TRBV30; D: .; length: 15; CDR3: CAWSRTPTMTDTQYF; DNA: TGTGCCTGGAGTCGGACCCCGACAATGACAGATACGCAGTATTTT
size: .; J: TRBJ2-7; V: TRBV6-6; D: .; length: 15; CDR3: CASSYSRLASYEQYF; DNA: TGTGCCAGCAGTTACTCACGGCTAGCGAGCTACGAGCAGTACTTC
size: once; J: TRBJ2-5; V: TRBV7-2; D: .; length: 13; CDR3: CASSPFRGETQYF; DNA: TGTGCCAGCAGCCCTTTCAGGGGAGAGACCCAGTACTTC
size: once; J: TRBJ2-3; V: TRBV4-3; D: .; length: 14; CDR3: CASSQERGADTQYF; DNA: TGCGCCAGCAGCCAAGAGAGGGGGGCAGATACGCAGTATTTT
size: .; J: TRBJ2-6; V: TRBV7-9; D: TRBD2; length: 18; CDR3: CASSLGLAGVSGANVLTF; DNA: TGTGCCAGCAGCTTAGGGCTAGCGGGAGTGTCTGGGGCCAACGTCCTGACTTTC
size: once; J: TRBJ1-1; V: TRBV9; D: TRBD1; length: 15; CDR3: CASSVDRGRITEAFF; DNA: TGTGCCAGCAGCGTAGACAGGGGGCGTATCACTGAAGCTTTCTTT
size: .; J: TRBJ2-1; V: TRBV7-9; D: TRBD2; length: 14; CDR3: CASSPLAGFNEQFF; DNA: TGTGCCAGCAGCCCACTAGCGGGATTCAATGAGCAGTTCTTC
size: .; J: TRBJ2-5; V: TRBV11-2; D: TRBD1; length: 13; CDR3: CASSSGQGETQYF; DNA: TGTGCCAGCAGCTCCGGACAGGGTGAGACCCAGTACTTC
size: .; J: TRBJ1-3; V: TRBV9; D: TRBD1; length: 17; CDR3: CASSAQRQGRGGNTIYF; DNA: TGTGCCAGCAGCGCCCAACGACAGGGGCGCGGTGGAAACACCATATATTTT
size: .; J: TRBJ2-1; V: TRBV29-1; D: TRBD2; length: 17; CDR3: CSVRPGTSGSPYNEQFF; DNA: TGCAGCGTCCGTCCCGGGACTAGCGGGAGCCCCTACAATGAGCAGTTCTTC
size: .; J: TRBJ2-3; V: TRBV20-1; D: TRBD2; length: 11; CDR3: CSLGRGDTQYF; DNA: TGCAGTCTCGGGCGGGGGGATACGCAGTATTTT
size: once; J: TRBJ2-5; V: TRBV2; D: .; length: 13; CDR3: CASSQQGRQTQYF; DNA: TGTGCCAGCAGTCAACAGGGAAGGCAGACCCAGTACTTC
size: .; J: TRBJ2-7; V: TRBV27; D: .; length: 13; CDR3: CASSPEEGNEQYF; DNA: TGTGCCAGCAGCCCCGAGGAGGGGAACGAGCAGTACTTC
size: .; J: TRBJ2-3; V: TRBV7-9; D: .; length: 17; CDR3: CASSLEGGAGRTDTQYF; DNA: TGTGCCAGCAGCTTAGAAGGAGGAGCGGGCCGCACAGATACGCAGTATTTT
size: .; J: TRBJ2-3; V: TRBV18; D: .; length: 15; CDR3: CASSESAPDTDTQYF; DNA: TGTGCCAGCTCCGAGTCAGCGCCTGACACAGATACGCAGTATTTT
size: .; J: TRBJ2-5; V: TRBV6-1; D: .; length: 15; CDR3: CASSEDTWGLGTQYF; DNA: TGTGCCAGCAGTGAAGACACGTGGGGACTGGGGACCCAGTACTTC
size: once; J: TRBJ2-7; V: TRBV7-9; D: .; length: 13; CDR3: CASSIEVTYEQYF; DNA: TGTGCCAGCAGCATCGAGGTTACCTACGAGCAGTACTTC
size: once; J: TRBJ2-3; V: TRBV4-3; D: .; length: 15; CDR3: CASSQDGGFGDTQYF; DNA: TGCGCCAGCAGCCAAGATGGAGGGTTTGGGGATACGCAGTATTTT
size: .; J: TRBJ2-7; V: TRBV6-5; D: .; length: 15; CDR3: CATKGGPGKDYEQYF; DNA: TGTGCCACCAAAGGGGGGCCAGGGAAGGACTACGAGCAGTACTTC
size: few; J: TRBJ2-6; V: TRBV28; D: .; length: 13; CDR3: CASLGSGANVLTF; DNA: TGTGCCAGCCTAGGATCTGGGGCCAACGTCCTGACTTTC
size: .; J: TRBJ2-5; V: TRBV28; D: TRBD1; length: 15; CDR3: CASRSQGALIETQYF; DNA: TGTGCCAGCAGGTCACAGGGGGCGCTTATAGAGACCCAGTACTTC
size: .; J: TRBJ2-7; V: TRBV27; D: TRBD1; length: 15; CDR3: CASSETDRRSYEQYF; DNA: TGTGCCAGCAGTGAGACGGACAGGAGATCCTACGAGCAGTACTTC
size: .; J: TRBJ1-1; V: TRBV30; D: .; length: 14; CDR3: CAWSKRGMNTEAFF; DNA: TGTGCCTGGAGCAAAAGGGGAATGAACACTGAAGCTTTCTTT
size: .; J: TRBJ2-3; V: TRBV5-6; D: .; length: 17; CDR3: CASSARGRRRGTDTQYF; DNA: TGTGCCAGCAGCGCCCGGGGGAGGCGGCGGGGCACAGATACGCAGTATTTT
size: few; J: TRBJ2-7; V: TRBV5-1; D: TRBD1; length: 13; CDR3: CASRDRDIYEQYF; DNA: TGCGCCAGCAGGGACAGGGATATTTACGAGCAGTACTTC
size: few; J: TRBJ2-5; V: TRBV29-1; D: .; length: 12; CDR3: CSVVPNQETQYF; DNA: TGCAGCGTTGTCCCTAATCAGGAGACCCAGTACTTC
size: .; J: TRBJ2-3; V: TRBV7-9; D: TRBD2; length: 17; CDR3: CASSLGYPAGGTDTQYF; DNA: TGTGCCAGCAGCTTAGGTTACCCAGCGGGAGGTACAGATACGCAGTATTTT
size: once; J: TRBJ1-2; V: TRBV7-9; D: .; length: 14; CDR3: CASSLDISSYGYTF; DNA: TGTGCCAGCAGCTTGGACATCTCTAGCTATGGCTACACCTTC
size: .; J: TRBJ1-1; V: TRBV27; D: .; length: 14; CDR3: CASSGWGHAAEAFF; DNA: TGTGCCAGCAGTGGGTGGGGACACGCCGCTGAAGCTTTCTTT
size: .; J: TRBJ2-5; V: TRBV15; D: TRBD1; length: 16; CDR3: CATSRGGQGNTETQYF; DNA: TGTGCCACCAGCAGAGGGGGACAGGGGAATACGGAGACCCAGTACTTC
size: .; J: TRBJ2-7; V: TRBV28; D: .; length: 16; CDR3: CASTRGGGGSSYEQYF; DNA: TGTGCCAGCACCAGAGGTGGGGGAGGTAGCTCCTACGAGCAGTACTTC